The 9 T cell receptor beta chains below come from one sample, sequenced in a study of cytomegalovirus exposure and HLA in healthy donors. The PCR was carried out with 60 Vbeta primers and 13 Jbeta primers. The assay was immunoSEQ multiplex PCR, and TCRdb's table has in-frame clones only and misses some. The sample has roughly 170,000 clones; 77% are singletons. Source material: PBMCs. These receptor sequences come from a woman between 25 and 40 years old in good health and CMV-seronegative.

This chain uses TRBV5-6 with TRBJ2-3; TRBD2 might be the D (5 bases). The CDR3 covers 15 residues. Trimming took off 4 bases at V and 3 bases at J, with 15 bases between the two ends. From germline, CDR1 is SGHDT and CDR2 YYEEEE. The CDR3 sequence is CASSPDQDWTDTQYF. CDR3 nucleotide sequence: TGTGCCAGCAGCCCCGACCAGGACTGGACAGATACGCAGTATTTT.

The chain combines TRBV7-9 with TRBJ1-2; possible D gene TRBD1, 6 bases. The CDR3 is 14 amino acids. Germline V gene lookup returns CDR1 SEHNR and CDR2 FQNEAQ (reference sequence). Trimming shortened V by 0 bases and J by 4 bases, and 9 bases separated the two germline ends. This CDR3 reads CASSLAGRGYGYTF. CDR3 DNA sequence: TGTGCCAGCAGCTTAGCAGGCAGGGGCTATGGCTACACCTTC.

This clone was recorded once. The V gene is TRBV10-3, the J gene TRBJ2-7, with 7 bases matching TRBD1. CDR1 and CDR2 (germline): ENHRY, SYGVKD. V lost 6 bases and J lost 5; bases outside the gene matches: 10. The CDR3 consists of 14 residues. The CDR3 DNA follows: TGTGCCATCAGCCAAGGGGGCCAGGGGGACGAGCAGTACTTC. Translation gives CAISQGGQGDEQYF.

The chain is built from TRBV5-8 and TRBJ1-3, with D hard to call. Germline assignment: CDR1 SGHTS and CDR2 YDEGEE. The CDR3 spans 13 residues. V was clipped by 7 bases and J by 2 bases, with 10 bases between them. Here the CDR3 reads CASGQMAGNTIYF. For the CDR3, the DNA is TGTGCCAGCGGTCAGATGGCTGGAAACACCATATATTTT.

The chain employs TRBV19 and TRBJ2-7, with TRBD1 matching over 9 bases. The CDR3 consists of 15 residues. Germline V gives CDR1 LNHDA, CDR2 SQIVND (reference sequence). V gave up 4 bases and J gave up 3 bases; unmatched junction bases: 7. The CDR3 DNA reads TGTGCCAGTAGTAACCAACAGGGGGCGGGCTACGAGCAGTACTTC. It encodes CASSNQQGAGYEQYF.

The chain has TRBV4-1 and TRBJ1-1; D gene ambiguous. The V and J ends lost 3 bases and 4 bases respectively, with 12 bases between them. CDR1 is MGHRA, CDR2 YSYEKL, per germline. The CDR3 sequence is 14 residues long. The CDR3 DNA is TGCGCCAGCAGCCATCCCGGGAAGCGCACTGAAGCTTTCTTT. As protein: CASSHPGKRTEAFF.

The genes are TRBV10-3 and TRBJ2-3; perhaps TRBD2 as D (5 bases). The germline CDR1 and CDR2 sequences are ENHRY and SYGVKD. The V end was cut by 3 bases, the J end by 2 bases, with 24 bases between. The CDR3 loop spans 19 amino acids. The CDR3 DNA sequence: TGTGCCATCAGTGATACCCTCGATGAGGGATCCGTTTACACAGATACGCAGTATTTT. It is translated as CAISDTLDEGSVYTDTQYF.

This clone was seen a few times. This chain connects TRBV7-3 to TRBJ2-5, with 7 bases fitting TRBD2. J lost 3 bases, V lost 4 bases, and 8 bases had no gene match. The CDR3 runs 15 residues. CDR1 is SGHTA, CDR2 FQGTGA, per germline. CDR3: CASSSGRGVEETQYF. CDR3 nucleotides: TGTGCCAGCAGCTCAGGACGGGGGGTGGAAGAGACCCAGTACTTC.

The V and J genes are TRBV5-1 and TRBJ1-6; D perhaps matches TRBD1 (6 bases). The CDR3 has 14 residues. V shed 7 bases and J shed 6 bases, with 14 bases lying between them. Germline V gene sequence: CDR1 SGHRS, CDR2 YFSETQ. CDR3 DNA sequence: TGCGCCAGCGGTGAACAGGGACCTAATTCACCCCTCCACTTT. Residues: CASGEQGPNSPLHF.